Sequencing of this TCR beta chain was carried out in a study of shared clonotypes between healthy human individuals. Sequencing was performed with immunoSEQ multiplex PCR; in TCRdb, only in-frame clones are kept and a portion is missing. The sample has approximately 720,000 clones, roughly 78% seen once. This clone was found once. Sequencing was carried out using memory CD4+ T cells sorted from blood. Subset in this sample: CD45RA-negative fraction. The sequence was obtained from a woman in her 30s in good health.

DNA for the CDR3: TGCGCCAGCAGCTTGGACGGGTACTCCTACGAGCAGTACTTC. Translating gives CASSLDGYSYEQYF. The rearrangement joins TRBV5-1 to TRBJ2-7; D is ambiguous. Germline CDR1 is SGHRS and CDR2 is YFSETQ. This CDR3 region has 14 residues. V lost 0 bases to trimming and J lost 0 bases, with 7 bases between them.